This T cell receptor beta chain was obtained from a study of PD-L1 blockade in urothelial cancer. At the level of the study: Atezolizumab at 1,200 mg intravenously every 3 weeks was started by patients in about 2014.

Only in-frame clones appear in the TCRdb table, and some are missing; sequencing was by immunoSEQ multiplex PCR. Of about 63,000 clones listed, 80% to 90% are singletons. Germline assignment: CDR1 KGHSH and CDR2 LQKENI. V dropped 5 bases and J dropped 4; count of bases not matched to a gene: 3. The CDR3 is 16 amino acids. The time point was: pretreatment peripheral blood. This receptor was identified in a man between 70 and 80 years old with urothelial cancer. The sequencing used PBMCs, collected around atezolizumab (anti-PD-L1) treatment. The rearrangement uses TRBV18 and TRBJ2-1; 15 bases map to TRBD2. The CDR3 coding sequence is TGTGCCAGCTCATCGGGACTAGCGGGAGGTTACAATGAGCAGTTCTTC. It translates to CASSSGLAGGYNEQFF.